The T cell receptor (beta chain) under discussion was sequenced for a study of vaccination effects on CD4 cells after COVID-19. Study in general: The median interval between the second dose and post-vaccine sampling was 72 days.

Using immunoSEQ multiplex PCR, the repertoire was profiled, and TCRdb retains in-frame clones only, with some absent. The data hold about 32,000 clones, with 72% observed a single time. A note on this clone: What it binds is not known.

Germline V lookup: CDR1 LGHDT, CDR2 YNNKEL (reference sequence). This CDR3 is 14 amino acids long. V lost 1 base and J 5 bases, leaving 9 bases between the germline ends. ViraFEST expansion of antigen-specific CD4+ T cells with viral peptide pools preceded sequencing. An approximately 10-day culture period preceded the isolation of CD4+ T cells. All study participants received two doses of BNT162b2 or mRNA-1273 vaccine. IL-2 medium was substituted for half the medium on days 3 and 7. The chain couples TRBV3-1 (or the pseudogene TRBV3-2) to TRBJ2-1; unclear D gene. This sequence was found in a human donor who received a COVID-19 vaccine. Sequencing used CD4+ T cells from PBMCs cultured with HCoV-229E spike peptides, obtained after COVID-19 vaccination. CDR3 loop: CASSQVWPHNEQFF. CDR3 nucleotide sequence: TGTGCCAGCAGCCAAGTGTGGCCGCACAATGAGCAGTTCTTC.